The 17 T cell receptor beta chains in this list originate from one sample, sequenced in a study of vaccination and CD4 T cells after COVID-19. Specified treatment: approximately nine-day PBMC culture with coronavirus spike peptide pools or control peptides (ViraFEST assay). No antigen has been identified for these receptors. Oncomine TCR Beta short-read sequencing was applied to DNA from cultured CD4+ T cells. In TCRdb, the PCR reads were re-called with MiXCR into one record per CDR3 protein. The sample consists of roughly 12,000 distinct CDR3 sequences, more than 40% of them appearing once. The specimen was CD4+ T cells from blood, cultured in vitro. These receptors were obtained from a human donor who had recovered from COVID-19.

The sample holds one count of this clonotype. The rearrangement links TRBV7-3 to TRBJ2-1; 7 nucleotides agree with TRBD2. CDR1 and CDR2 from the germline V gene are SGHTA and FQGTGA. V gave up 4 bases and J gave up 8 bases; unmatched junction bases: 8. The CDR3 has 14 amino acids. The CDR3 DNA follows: TGTGCCAGCAGCTCGACTTTGGCGGGAGATGAGCAGTTCTTC. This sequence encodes CASSSTLAGDEQFF.

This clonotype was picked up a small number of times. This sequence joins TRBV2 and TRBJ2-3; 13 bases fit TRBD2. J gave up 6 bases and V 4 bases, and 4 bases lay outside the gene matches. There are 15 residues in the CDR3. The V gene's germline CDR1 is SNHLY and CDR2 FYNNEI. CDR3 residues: CASSGRTSGSDTQYF. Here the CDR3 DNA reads TGTGCCAGCAGTGGAAGGACTAGCGGGAGCGATACGCAGTATTTT.

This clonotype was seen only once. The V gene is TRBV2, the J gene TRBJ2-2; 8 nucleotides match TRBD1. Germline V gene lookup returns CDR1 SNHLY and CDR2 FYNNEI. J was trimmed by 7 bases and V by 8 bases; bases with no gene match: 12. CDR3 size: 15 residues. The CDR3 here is CASGADRGVHGELFF. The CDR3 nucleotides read TGTGCCAGCGGAGCAGACAGGGGTGTACACGGGGAGCTGTTTTTT. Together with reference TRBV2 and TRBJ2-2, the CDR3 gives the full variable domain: EPEVTQTPSHQVTQMGQEVILRCVPISNHLYFYWYRQILGQKVEFLVSFYNNEISEKSEIFDDQFSVERPDGSNFTLKIRSTKLEDSAMYFCASGADRGVHGELFFGEGSRLTVL.

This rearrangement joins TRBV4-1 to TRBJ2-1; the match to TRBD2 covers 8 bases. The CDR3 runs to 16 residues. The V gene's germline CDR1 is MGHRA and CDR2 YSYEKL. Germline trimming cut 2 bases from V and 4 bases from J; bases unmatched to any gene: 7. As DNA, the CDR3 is TGCGCCAGCAGCCAATATAGCGGGATGGGTTACAATGAGCAGTTCTTC. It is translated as CASSQYSGMGYNEQFF.

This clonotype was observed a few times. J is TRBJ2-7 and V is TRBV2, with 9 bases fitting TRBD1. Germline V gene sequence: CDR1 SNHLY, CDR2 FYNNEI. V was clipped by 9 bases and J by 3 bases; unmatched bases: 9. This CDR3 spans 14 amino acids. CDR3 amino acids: CASSRRTGDYEQYF. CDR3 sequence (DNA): TGTGCCAGTTCTAGGCGGACAGGGGACTACGAGCAGTACTTC.

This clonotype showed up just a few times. CDR3 residues: CSVSRGEGQPQHF. Here the CDR3 DNA reads TGCAGCGTTTCCCGGGGGGAGGGTCAGCCCCAGCATTTT. This rearrangement joins TRBV29-1 to TRBJ1-5; D is possibly TRBD1 (5 bases). The germline V and J ends were trimmed by 5 bases and 6 bases, with 14 bases remaining between them. The CDR3 is made up of 13 amino acids. Germline V gene sequence: CDR1 SQVTM, CDR2 ANQGSEA.

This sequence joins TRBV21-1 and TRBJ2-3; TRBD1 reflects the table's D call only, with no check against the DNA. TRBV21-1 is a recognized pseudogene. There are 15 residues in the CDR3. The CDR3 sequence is CASSKGQKHTDTQYF. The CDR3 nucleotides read TGTGCCAGCAGCAAAGGACAGAAACACACAGATACGCAGTATTTT.

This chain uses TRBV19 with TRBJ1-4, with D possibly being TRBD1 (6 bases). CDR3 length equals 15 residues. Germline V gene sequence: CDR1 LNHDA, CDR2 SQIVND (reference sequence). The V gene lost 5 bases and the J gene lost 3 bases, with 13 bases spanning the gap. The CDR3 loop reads CASSEGGDSNEKLFF. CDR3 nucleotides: TGTGCCAGTAGTGAGGGGGGAGATTCTAATGAAAAACTGTTTTTT.

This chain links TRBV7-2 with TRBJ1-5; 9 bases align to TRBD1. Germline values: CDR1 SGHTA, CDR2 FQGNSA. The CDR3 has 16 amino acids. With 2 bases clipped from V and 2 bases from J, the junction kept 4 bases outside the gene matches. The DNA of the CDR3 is TGTGCCAGCAGCTTAACAGGGGGCGTCGGCAATCAGCCCCAGCATTTT. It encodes CASSLTGGVGNQPQHF.

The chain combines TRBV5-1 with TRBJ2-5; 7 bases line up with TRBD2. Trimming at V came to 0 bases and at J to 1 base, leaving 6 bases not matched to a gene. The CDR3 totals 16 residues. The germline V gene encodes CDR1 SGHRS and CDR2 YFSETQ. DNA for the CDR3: TGCGCCAGCAGCTTGGGAGGGCTAGCGGCCCAAGAGACCCAGTACTTC. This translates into CASSLGGLAAQETQYF.

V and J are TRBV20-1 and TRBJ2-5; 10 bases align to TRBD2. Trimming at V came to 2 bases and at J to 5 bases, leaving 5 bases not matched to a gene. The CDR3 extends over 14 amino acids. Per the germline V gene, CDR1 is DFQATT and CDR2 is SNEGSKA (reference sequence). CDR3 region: CSARSGRVYETQYF. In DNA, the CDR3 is TGCAGTGCTAGAAGCGGGAGGGTCTACGAGACCCAGTACTTC.

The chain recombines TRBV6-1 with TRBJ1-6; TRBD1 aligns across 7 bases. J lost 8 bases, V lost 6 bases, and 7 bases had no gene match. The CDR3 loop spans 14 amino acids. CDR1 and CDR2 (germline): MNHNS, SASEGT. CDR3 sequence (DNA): TGTGCCAGCAGGTTATATACAGGGGATTCACCCCTCCACTTT. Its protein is CASRLYTGDSPLHF.

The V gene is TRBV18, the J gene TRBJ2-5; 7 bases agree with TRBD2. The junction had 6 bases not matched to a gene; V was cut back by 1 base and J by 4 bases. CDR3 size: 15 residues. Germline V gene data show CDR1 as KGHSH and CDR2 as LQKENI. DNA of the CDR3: TGTGCCAGCTCACCACAACCCGGGGGGACAGAGACCCAGTACTTC. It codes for CASSPQPGGTETQYF.

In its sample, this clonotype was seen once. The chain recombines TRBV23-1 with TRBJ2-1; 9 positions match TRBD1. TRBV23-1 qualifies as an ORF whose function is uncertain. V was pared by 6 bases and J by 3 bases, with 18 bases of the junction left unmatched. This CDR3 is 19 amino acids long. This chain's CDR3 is CASSISGTGSPFDYNEQFF. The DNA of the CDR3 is TGCGCCAGCAGCATATCCGGGACAGGGTCCCCCTTTGACTACAATGAGCAGTTCTTC.

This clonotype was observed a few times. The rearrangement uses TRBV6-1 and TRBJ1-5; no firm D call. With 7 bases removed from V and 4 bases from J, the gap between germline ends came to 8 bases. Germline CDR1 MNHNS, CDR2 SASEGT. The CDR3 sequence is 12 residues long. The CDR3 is CASTGRNQPQHF. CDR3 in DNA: TGTGCCAGCACGGGCAGGAATCAGCCCCAGCATTTT.

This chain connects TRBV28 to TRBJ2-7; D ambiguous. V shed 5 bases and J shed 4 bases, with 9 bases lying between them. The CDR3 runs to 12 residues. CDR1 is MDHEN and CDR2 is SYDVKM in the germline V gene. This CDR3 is CASSRQNYEQYF. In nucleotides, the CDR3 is TGTGCCAGCAGTCGACAAAATTACGAGCAGTACTTC.

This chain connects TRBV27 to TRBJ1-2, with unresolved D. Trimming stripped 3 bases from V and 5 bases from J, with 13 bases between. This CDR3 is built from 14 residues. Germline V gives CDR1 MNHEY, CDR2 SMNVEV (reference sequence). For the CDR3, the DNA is TGTGCCAGCAGTTTCGCGAACAGACCTTATGGCTACACCTTC. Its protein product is CASSFANRPYGYTF.